This T cell receptor (beta chain) stems from a study of CD8 T cells in Susac syndrome. Germline lookup yields CDR1 SGHRS and CDR2 YFSETQ. CDR3 length: 17 amino acids. Unmatched junction bases numbered 10, after V lost 0 bases and J lost 7 bases. The RNA input was 0.5 to 1 ug, and it was reverse transcribed with random hexamers. immunoSEQ multiplex PCR amplified TCR beta CDR3 across 54 Vbeta, 13 Jbeta. TCRdb re-analysed the immunoSEQ multiplex PCR reads in MiXCR, keeping a single row per CDR3 protein. The sample consists of 350,000 to 550,000 distinct CDR3 sequences, approximately 85% of them appearing once. TCR beta was sequenced from blood CD8+ and CD4+ T cells. TEMRA cells were FACS-enriched and CD8+ and CD4+ T cells negatively isolated. Study-wide findings and caveats: The TCR sequencing and HLA analysis in the study involved a relatively small number of individuals, as the study acknowledged.

On this clonotype itself: What it binds is unknown.

What was sequenced was CD8+ T cells from PBMCs. The chain employs TRBV5-1 and TRBJ2-1; 10 nucleotides line up with TRBD2. This receptor was identified in a human donor with multiple sclerosis. The CDR3 DNA reads TGCGCCAGCAGCTTGGGGCTAGCGGGAGACTATGTGAATGAGCAGTTCTTC. Translating it yields CASSLGLAGDYVNEQFF. Complete variable domain (other parts from reference TRBV5-1 and TRBJ2-1): KAGVTQTPRYLIKTRGQQVTLSCSPISGHRSVSWYQQTPGQGLQFLFEYFSETQRNKGNFPGRFSGRQFSNSRSEMNVSTLELGDSALYLCASSLGLAGDYVNEQFFGPGTRLTVL.